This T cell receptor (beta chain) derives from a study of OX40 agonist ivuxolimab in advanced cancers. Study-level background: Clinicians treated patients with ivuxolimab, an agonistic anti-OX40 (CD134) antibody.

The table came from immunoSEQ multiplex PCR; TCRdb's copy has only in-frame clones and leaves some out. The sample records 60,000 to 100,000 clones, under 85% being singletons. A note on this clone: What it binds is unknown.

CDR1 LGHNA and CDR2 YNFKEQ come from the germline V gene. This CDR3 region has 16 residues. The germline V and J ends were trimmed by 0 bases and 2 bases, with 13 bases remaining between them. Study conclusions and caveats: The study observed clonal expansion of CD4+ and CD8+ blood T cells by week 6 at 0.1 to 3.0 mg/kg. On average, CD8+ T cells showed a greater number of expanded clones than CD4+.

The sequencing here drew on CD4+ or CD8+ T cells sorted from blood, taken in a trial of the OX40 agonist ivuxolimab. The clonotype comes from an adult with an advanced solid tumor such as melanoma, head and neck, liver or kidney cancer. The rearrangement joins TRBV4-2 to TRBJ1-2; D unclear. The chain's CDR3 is CASSQDGQLLNYGYTF. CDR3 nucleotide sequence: TGTGCCAGCAGCCAAGATGGGCAGCTACTAAACTATGGCTACACCTTC.